The 21 T cell receptor beta chains below come from one sample, sequenced in a study of blood T cell repertoires in COVID-19. Produced via immunoSEQ multiplex PCR; TCRdb's table is partial and in-frame only. The top ten hold more than 3.5% of the sample, which has some 270,000 clones, 80% to 90% seen once. Specimen: PBMCs or T cells enriched from blood (not recorded which). The receptors stem from a woman between 25 and 40 years old who had recovered from COVID-19.

The chain uses TRBV7-2 and TRBJ2-3, with no clear D. Trimming stripped 3 bases from V and 1 base from J, with 5 bases between. Germline CDR1 and CDR2: SGHTA and FQGNSA. This CDR3 spans 13 amino acids. Here the CDR3 DNA reads TGTGCCAGCAGCTTTACGGGCACAGATACGCAGTATTTT. Its protein is CASSFTGTDTQYF.

The J gene is TRBJ2-2, the V gene TRBV20-1; D unresolved. The germline V gene has CDR1 DFQATT and CDR2 SNEGSKA (reference sequence). The CDR3 spans 11 residues. Trimming cost V 3 bases and J 7 bases, with 6 bases left between them. The CDR3 nucleotides read TGCAGTGCTAGCCCTAGCGGGGAGCTGTTTTTT. Residues: CSASPSGELFF.

The chain has TRBV9 and TRBJ1-4; D may be TRBD1 (5 bases). Trimming stripped 7 bases from V and 8 bases from J, with 15 bases between. Germline CDR1 and CDR2: SGDLS and YYNGEE. The CDR3 runs to 13 residues. The CDR3: CASAGGFREKLFF. The CDR3 coding sequence is TGTGCCAGCGCCGGGGGTTTTCGGGAAAAACTGTTTTTT.

The V and J genes are TRBV15 and TRBJ1-1; TRBD1 matches 7 bases. Germline CDR1 is LNHNV and CDR2 is YYDKDF (reference sequence). This CDR3 contains 14 residues. The junction had 10 bases not matched to a gene; V was cut back by 9 bases and J by 3 bases. The CDR3 coding sequence is TGTGCCACTTTACAGGACAGGTCCTACACTGAAGCTTTCTTT. It codes for CATLQDRSYTEAFF. The whole variable domain, remainder taken from reference TRBV15 and TRBJ1-1, is DAMVIQNPRYQVTQFGKPVTLSCSQTLNHNVMYWYQQKSSQAPKLLFHYYDKDFNNEADTPDNFQSRRPNTSFCFLDIRSPGLGDTAMYLCATLQDRSYTEAFFGQGTRLTVV.

The chain combines TRBV2 with TRBJ1-1; D is undetermined. The V end lost 4 bases, the J end lost 1 base, and 4 bases lay between the germline ends. The CDR3 length is 12 residues. The germline gives CDR1 SNHLY, CDR2 FYNNEI. The chain's CDR3 is CASSGPNTEAFF. For the CDR3, the DNA is TGTGCCAGCAGTGGGCCGAACACTGAAGCTTTCTTT.

The DNA of the CDR3 is TGTGCCAGCAGTTACTTCCTGGACAGGGGTACTAATTCACCCCTCCACTTT. This gives the protein CASSYFLDRGTNSPLHF. The chain links TRBV6-2 or TRBV6-3 to TRBJ1-6, with 9 bases identical to TRBD1. Germline V gives CDR1 MNHEY, CDR2 SVGEGT. The CDR3 contains 17 residues. With 1 base clipped from V and 6 bases from J, the junction kept 7 bases outside the gene matches.

In its sample, this clone was seen a few times. This chain connects TRBV28 to TRBJ1-2, with D possibly TRBD1 on 6 matching bases. Per germline, CDR1 MDHEN and CDR2 SYDVKM. CDR3 length equals 15 residues. Between the trimmed V and J ends, which lost 4 bases and 2 bases, there was a span of 14 bases. CDR3 sequence reads: CASSSPSGQNYGYTF. CDR3 nucleotide sequence: TGTGCCAGCAGTTCCCCCTCAGGACAGAACTATGGCTACACCTTC.

This chain links TRBV19 with TRBJ1-5; a weak D match, TRBD1 (5 bases). V was clipped by 10 bases and J by 6 bases, with 13 bases between them. CDR1 and CDR2 from the germline V gene are LNHDA and SQIVND (reference sequence). This CDR3 comprises 12 residues. DNA for the CDR3: TGTGCCACCCGGGGGGAGGTTCAGCCCCAGCATTTT. As protein: CATRGEVQPQHF. The full variable domain, completed using reference TRBV19 and TRBJ1-5, is DGGITQSPKYLFRKEGQNVTLSCEQNLNHDAMYWYRQDPGQGLRLIYYSQIVNDFQKGDIAEGYSVSREKKESFPLTVTSAQKNPTAFYLCATRGEVQPQHFGDGTRLSIL.

This rearrangement joins TRBV5-6 to TRBJ2-1; 7 bases are a match to TRBD1. The CDR3 contains 13 residues. V was pared by 4 bases and J by 6 bases, with 4 bases of the junction left unmatched. Germline V lookup: CDR1 SGHDT, CDR2 YYEEEE. The CDR3 DNA is TGTGCCAGCAGCCGGGACAGCGGCAATGAGCAGTTCTTC. This translates into CASSRDSGNEQFF.

The chain links TRBV30 to TRBJ2-1; D is ambiguous. The germline V and J ends were trimmed by 3 bases and 7 bases, with 10 bases remaining between them. This CDR3 has 12 residues. Germline CDR1 reads GTSNPN; CDR2 reads SVGIG (reference sequence). The CDR3 DNA reads TGTGCCTGGAGCAAGAGAGTTAATGAGCAGTTCTTC. Translation gives CAWSKRVNEQFF.

The genes are TRBV10-2 and TRBJ2-1; a weak D match, TRBD2 (6 bases). The CDR3 loop spans 15 amino acids. V lost 5 bases and J lost 2, with 13 bases in between. Germline CDR1 is WSHSY and CDR2 is SAAADI. The CDR3 bases are TGCGCCAGCAGTCCCGGGACTTCCACCTACAATGAGCAGTTCTTC. This translates into CASSPGTSTYNEQFF.

The J gene is TRBJ2-6, the V gene TRBV11-2; 8 bases are shared with TRBD2. V lost 5 bases and J lost 3; bases outside the gene matches: 6. The CDR3 is made up of 16 amino acids. Germline assignment: CDR1 SGHAT and CDR2 FQNNGV. The CDR3 region is CASSPIAGRGANVLTF. The CDR3 DNA reads as TGTGCCAGCAGCCCGATAGCGGGGCGTGGGGCCAACGTCCTGACTTTC.

The chain uses TRBV7-6 and TRBJ2-3, with 15 positions matching TRBD2. V lost 5 bases and J lost 6; bases outside the gene matches: 9. The CDR3 is made up of 17 amino acids. Germline loops: CDR1 SGHVS, CDR2 FNYEAQ. CDR3 coding DNA: TGTGCCAGCAGCCCCGGACTAGCGGGGGGGCCTAGGGATACGCAGTATTTT. Translation: CASSPGLAGGPRDTQYF.

The chain has TRBV6-7 and TRBJ2-2, with 8 bases aligning to TRBD2. TRBV6-7 is an ORF, and what it does is uncertain. CDR3 length: 15 residues. The V gene end was trimmed by 5 bases and the J gene end by 7 bases; junction bases not matched to a gene: 9. The CDR3 DNA reads TGTGCCAGCAGTAGCGGGGGAACGCTCGGCGGGGAGCTGTTTTTT. Translated: CASSSGGTLGGELFF.

This CDR3 is CASSQGVASGGEGTQYF. In DNA, the CDR3 is TGTGCCAGCAGCCAAGGAGTCGCTAGCGGGGGGGAGGGGACCCAGTACTTC. The J gene is TRBJ2-5, the V gene TRBV4-2, with 12 bases identical to TRBD2. CDR3 length equals 17 residues. Germline assignment: CDR1 LGHNA and CDR2 YNFKEQ. The V and J ends lost 1 base and 7 bases, in that order; junction bases with no gene match: 10.

This sequence joins TRBV5-8 and TRBJ1-2, with D unresolved. CDR3 length: 14 residues. CDR1 and CDR2 from the germline V gene are SGHTS and YDEGEE. Trimming cost V 0 bases and J 4 bases, with 10 bases left between them. DNA of the CDR3: TGTGCCAGCAGCTTGGTTTTGGCCCGCTATGGCTACACCTTC. It yields the protein CASSLVLARYGYTF.

A single count supports this clone. As DNA, the CDR3 is TGTGCCACCAGCAGAGAACTCGGGACAGGGGGTCGTGGCTACACCTTC. Translated: CATSRELGTGGRGYTF. The J gene is TRBJ1-2, the V gene TRBV15, with 11 nucleotides matching TRBD1. The CDR3 totals 16 residues. Germline V gene data show CDR1 as LNHNV and CDR2 as YYDKDF (reference sequence). The V segment lost 0 bases and the J segment 7 bases; nucleotides outside the gene matches: 7.

The chain carries TRBV5-1 and TRBJ1-5; 7 bases map to TRBD1. Trimming took 3 bases from V and 4 from J; bases not matched to a gene: 4. The CDR3 has 14 residues. Germline assignment: CDR1 SGHRS and CDR2 YFSETQ. CDR3 in DNA: TGCGCCAGCAGCTCAGGGACAGATAATCAGCCCCAGCATTTT. Its protein is CASSSGTDNQPQHF. The full variable domain, completed using reference TRBV5-1 and TRBJ1-5, is KAGVTQTPRYLIKTRGQQVTLSCSPISGHRSVSWYQQTPGQGLQFLFEYFSETQRNKGNFPGRFSGRQFSNSRSEMNVSTLELGDSALYLCASSSGTDNQPQHFGDGTRLSIL.

The rearrangement joins TRBV2 to TRBJ1-6; D gene ambiguous. The V and J ends lost 4 bases and 8 bases respectively, with 18 bases between them. The CDR3 consists of 16 residues. Germline V CDR1 and CDR2: SNHLY, FYNNEI. The CDR3 region is CASSGFSAARDSPLHF. CDR3 coding DNA: TGTGCCAGCAGTGGCTTTTCGGCGGCCAGAGATTCACCCCTCCACTTT. Complete variable domain (other parts from reference TRBV2 and TRBJ1-6): EPEVTQTPSHQVTQMGQEVILRCVPISNHLYFYWYRQILGQKVEFLVSFYNNEISEKSEIFDDQFSVERPDGSNFTLKIRSTKLEDSAMYFCASSGFSAARDSPLHFGNGTRLTVT.

The V and J genes are TRBV30 and TRBJ1-2; 9 bases fit TRBD1. This CDR3 spans 15 amino acids. Germline loops: CDR1 GTSNPN, CDR2 SVGIG (reference sequence). J gave up 5 bases and V 2 bases, and 9 bases lay outside the gene matches. The CDR3 spells CAWSPRDREMYGYTF. CDR3 bases: TGTGCCTGGAGTCCAAGGGACAGGGAAATGTATGGCTACACCTTC.

This clone has more than one count but fewer than ten. J is TRBJ2-2 and V is TRBV10-1; tentative D call: TRBD1 (6 bases). Germline CDR1 reads WNHNN; CDR2 reads SYGVQD (reference sequence). Trimming took off 4 bases at V and 2 bases at J, with 11 bases between the two ends. The CDR3 totals 15 residues. CDR3 in DNA: TGCGCCAGCAGTGTTGGGACAATTAACACCGGGGAGCTGTTTTTT. It codes for CASSVGTINTGELFF.